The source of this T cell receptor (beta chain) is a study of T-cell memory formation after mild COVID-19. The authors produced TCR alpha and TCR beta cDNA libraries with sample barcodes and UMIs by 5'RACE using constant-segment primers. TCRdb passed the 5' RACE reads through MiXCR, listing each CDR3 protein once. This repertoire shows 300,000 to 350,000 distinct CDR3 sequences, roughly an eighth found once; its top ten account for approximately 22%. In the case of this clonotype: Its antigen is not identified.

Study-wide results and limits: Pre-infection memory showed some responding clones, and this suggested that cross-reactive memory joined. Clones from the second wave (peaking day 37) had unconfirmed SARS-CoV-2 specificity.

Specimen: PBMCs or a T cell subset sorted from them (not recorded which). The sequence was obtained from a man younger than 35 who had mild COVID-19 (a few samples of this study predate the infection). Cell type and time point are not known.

DNA of the CDR3: TGTGCCTGGAGTGTACGGGACAGGGCTTATGGAAACACCATATATTTT. Its translation is CAWSVRDRAYGNTIYF. The chain combines TRBV30 with TRBJ1-3; 9 bases align to TRBD1. In germline, CDR1 is GTSNPN, CDR2 SVGIG (reference sequence). The trim removed 0 bases at V and 3 bases at J, leaving 6 bases unmatched. The CDR3 totals 16 residues.